These 24 T cell receptor beta chains originate from one sample sequenced in a study of Ad26.COV2.S vaccination and SARS-CoV-2 variants (dated by TCRdb to the early 2020s). The library was made by the immunoSEQ multiplex PCR assay. TCRdb stores this immuneACCESS table with in-frame sequences only. Part of the clones is absent; in the studies checked, under half of the shortfall reflects unresolved V genes, and no reason is known for the rest. For this sample the table gives about 440,000 clones, of which 90% were detected only once. The top ten clonotypes cover roughly 4% of the sample. The sample's treatment or condition, from its label and the paper: 15 to 20 received Ad26.COV2.S at low or high dose, single or two shots; roughly five received placebo; per-sample allocation not given. Repertoires of vaccine and placebo recipients were sequenced from samples collected on day 63 after the first injection.

The specimen was peripheral blood, collected in a trial of Ad26.COV2.S vaccine versus placebo. The receptor source for this set is a person between 18 and 59 years old who received the Ad26.COV2.S COVID-19 vaccine or a placebo.

The genes are TRBV9 and TRBJ1-2; 8 bases agree with TRBD1. CDR3 size: 16 residues. CDR1 and CDR2 (germline): SGDLS, YYNGEE. Losses at the gene ends were 0 bases for V and 4 bases for J; bases not matched to a gene: 8. This CDR3 reads CASSVDSRQGPYGYTF. The CDR3 DNA reads TGTGCCAGCAGCGTAGATTCGAGACAGGGGCCCTATGGCTACACCTTC.

The chain couples TRBV10-3 to TRBJ2-5; 8 bases map to TRBD2. The V gene's germline CDR1 is ENHRY and CDR2 SYGVKD. J gave up 5 bases and V 0 bases, and 8 bases lay outside the gene matches. The CDR3 spans 16 residues. CDR3 DNA: TGTGCCATCAGTGAGTCGTCGGGAGGGAGCAGGGAGACCCAGTACTTC. This codes for CAISESSGGSRETQYF.

The chain links TRBV2 to TRBJ2-1; 11 nucleotides align to TRBD2. With V trimmed by 6 bases and J by 6 bases, 7 bases remained unmatched. Germline lookup yields CDR1 SNHLY and CDR2 FYNNEI. The CDR3 loop spans 15 amino acids. The CDR3 region is CASSGTSGQFNEQFF. The DNA of the CDR3 is TGTGCCAGCAGCGGGACTAGCGGTCAATTCAATGAGCAGTTCTTC.

This clone was detected only once. This sequence joins TRBV10-3 and TRBJ2-5; 11 nucleotides line up with TRBD2. The germline V gene has CDR1 ENHRY and CDR2 SYGVKD. V was clipped by 10 bases and J by 5 bases; unmatched bases: 21. The CDR3 has 18 residues. CDR3 protein: CATAGDGRLAGGLETQYF. CDR3 in DNA: TGTGCCACCGCTGGCGACGGGAGATTAGCGGGAGGGCTTGAGACCCAGTACTTC.

The chain uses TRBV5-1 and TRBJ2-1; D unclear. Germline loops: CDR1 SGHRS, CDR2 YFSETQ. The CDR3 is made up of 11 amino acids. The V end was cut by 0 bases, the J end by 15 bases, with 10 bases between. The CDR3, as DNA: TGCGCCAGCAGCTTGGTAGGGTTGCGGTTCTTC. This gives the protein CASSLVGLRFF.

This clone was seen a few times. CDR3: CASSVGTGTPQNTEAFF. CDR3 DNA: TGTGCCAGCAGCGTAGGGACAGGCACCCCTCAGAACACTGAAGCTTTCTTT. V and J are TRBV9 and TRBJ1-1, with TRBD1 identical over 7 bases. CDR1 is SGDLS and CDR2 is YYNGEE in the germline V gene. Unmatched junction bases numbered 9, after V lost 0 bases and J lost 1 base. The length of the CDR3 is 17 residues.

The chain employs TRBV5-8 and TRBJ2-7; no clear D gene. This CDR3 has 15 amino acids. Germline loops: CDR1 SGHTS, CDR2 YDEGEE. With 4 bases removed from V and 0 bases from J, the gap between germline ends came to 14 bases. DNA for the CDR3: TGTGCCAGCAGCCCCGGGTGGCGGAGCTCCTACGAGCAGTACTTC. Translating gives CASSPGWRSSYEQYF.

This clone occurred once. The chain links TRBV28 to TRBJ2-1; 7 bases map to TRBD2. CDR1 is MDHEN and CDR2 is SYDVKM in the germline V gene. V lost 6 bases to trimming and J lost 5 bases; unmatched junction nucleotides: 10. This CDR3 is 15 amino acids long. The CDR3 spells CASSLASGVNNEQFF. CDR3 in DNA: TGTGCCAGCAGCCTCGCGAGCGGGGTAAACAATGAGCAGTTCTTC.

The gene calls are TRBV12-3 or TRBV12-4 and TRBJ2-2; 7 bases fit TRBD2. V was clipped by 5 bases and J by 6 bases; unmatched bases: 3. The CDR3 totals 13 residues. The CDR3 nucleotides are TGTGCCAGCAGTATGGGACTACCCGGGGAGCTGTTTTTT. It is translated as CASSMGLPGELFF.

This clone has a handful of counts. The chain has TRBV5-5 and TRBJ2-7, with TRBD2 matching 10 bases. Per the germline V gene, CDR1 is SGHKS and CDR2 is YYEKEE (reference sequence). V trimming: 3 bases; J trimming: 6 bases; junction bases outside the gene matches: 18. The CDR3 runs to 18 residues. The CDR3 nucleotides are TGTGCCAGCAGCTCTACAGGGGAAGCTAGCGGGAGAGGTTGCGAGCAGTACTTC. It yields the protein CASSSTGEASGRGCEQYF.

The J gene is TRBJ1-2, the V gene TRBV5-6, with a tentative D call TRBD1 (5 bases). In germline, CDR1 is SGHDT, CDR2 YYEEEE. V lost 0 bases and J 4 bases, leaving 13 bases between the germline ends. This CDR3 spans 15 amino acids. CDR3 coding DNA: TGTGCCAGCAGCTTGGCCGAGTGGACACCCTATGGCTACACCTTC. Translation: CASSLAEWTPYGYTF.

This rearrangement joins TRBV28 to TRBJ1-1, with D uncertain. The V gene's germline CDR1 is MDHEN and CDR2 SYDVKM. The CDR3 is 15 amino acids. V lost 2 bases and J lost 0, with 10 bases in between. CDR3 nucleotides: TGTGCCAGCAGTTTACCCGGATCGATGAACACTGAAGCTTTCTTT. Amino acid sequence: CASSLPGSMNTEAFF. Supplemented by reference TRBV28 and TRBJ1-1, the full variable domain reads DVKVTQSSRYLVKRTGEKVFLECVQDMDHENMFWYRQDPGLGLRLIYFSYDVKMKEKGDIPEGYSVSREKKERFSLILESASTNQTSMYLCASSLPGSMNTEAFFGQGTRLTVV.

The chain has TRBV7-2 and TRBJ2-5, with D hard to call. The germline gives CDR1 SGHTA, CDR2 FQGNSA. This CDR3 has 14 residues. With 3 bases removed from V and 4 bases from J, the gap between germline ends came to 12 bases. This CDR3 is CASSFKRSGETQYF. In DNA form, the CDR3 reads TGTGCCAGCAGCTTTAAACGCAGTGGAGAGACCCAGTACTTC.

Only one count was recorded for this clone. The chain uses TRBV27 and TRBJ2-7; 7 bases match TRBD2. Germline CDR1 and CDR2: MNHEY and SMNVEV (reference sequence). The J segment lost 2 bases and the V segment lost 1 base, leaving 8 bases of the junction unmatched. CDR3 length: 16 residues. The CDR3 spells CASSLYLGGRTYEQYF. The CDR3 DNA follows: TGTGCCAGCAGTTTATATTTGGGCGGGAGAACCTACGAGCAGTACTTC.

The chain is built from TRBV28 and TRBJ1-2; no reliable D call. This CDR3 has 14 residues. V dropped 2 bases and J dropped 7 bases, with 14 bases sitting between them. CDR1 is MDHEN and CDR2 is SYDVKM in the germline V gene. This CDR3 reads CASSLLGQDRGYTF. CDR3 coding DNA: TGTGCCAGCAGTTTACTAGGGCAAGATCGTGGCTACACCTTC.

The V gene is TRBV7-2, the J gene TRBJ2-7; a weak D match, TRBD1 (6 bases). Germline CDR1 SGHTA, CDR2 FQGNSA. The CDR3 length is 11 residues. V shed 6 bases and J shed 4 bases, with 7 bases lying between them. CDR3 loop: CASRGQYEQYF. As DNA, the CDR3 is TGTGCCAGCAGAGGACAGTACGAGCAGTACTTC.

A note on this clone: Other DNA variants within this sample encode the same CDR3. The V gene is TRBV24-1, the J gene TRBJ2-2; D is possibly TRBD2 (5 bases). The CDR3 consists of 14 residues. Germline V lookup: CDR1 KGHDR, CDR2 SFDVKD. V was shortened by 4 bases and J by 4 bases, with 9 bases between the two germline ends. The CDR3 is CATSDRGSTGELFF. The CDR3 DNA sequence: TGTGCCACCAGTGACCGGGGTAGCACCGGGGAGCTGTTTTTT.

This chain uses TRBV24-1 with TRBJ1-4; no definite D call. Trimming removed 3 bases at V and 8 bases at J, with 12 bases between. Per the germline V gene, CDR1 is KGHDR and CDR2 is SFDVKD. The CDR3 has 14 residues. The CDR3 protein is CATSDPTWPEKLFF. CDR3 in DNA: TGTGCCACCAGTGATCCGACATGGCCAGAAAAACTGTTTTTT.

The chain has TRBV5-4 and TRBJ1-2; D unclear. The CDR3 runs to 14 residues. With 1 base removed from V and 3 bases from J, the gap between germline ends came to 10 bases. Germline V lookup: CDR1 SGHNT, CDR2 YYREEE (reference sequence). The CDR3 protein is CASSLRGDHYGYTF. The CDR3 region has the DNA TGTGCCAGCAGCTTGCGCGGGGATCACTATGGCTACACCTTC.

The count of this clone is one. The CDR3 region is CASSRDINTGELFF. DNA of the CDR3: TGTGCCAGCAGCCGGGACATCAACACCGGGGAGCTGTTTTTT. The chain couples TRBV6-5 to TRBJ2-2; D may be TRBD1 (6 bases). The V end was cut by 6 bases, the J end by 2 bases, with 10 bases between. CDR1 MNHEY and CDR2 SVGAGI come from the germline V gene. The CDR3 runs 14 residues.

The genes are TRBV7-2 and TRBJ2-3; D possibly corresponds to TRBD1 (6 bases). The germline V and J ends were trimmed by 6 bases and 4 bases, with 17 bases remaining between them. The CDR3 extends over 15 amino acids. CDR1 and CDR2 (germline): SGHTA, FQGNSA. CDR3 DNA sequence: TGTGCCAGCAGTCCGGGGCAGGGGATTTCAGATACGCAGTATTTT. This gives the protein CASSPGQGISDTQYF.

The V call is TRBV27, the J call TRBJ2-7, with D unclear. CDR1 and CDR2 from the germline V gene are MNHEY and SMNVEV (reference sequence). CDR3 length equals 13 residues. V was clipped by 2 bases and J by 5 bases, with 10 bases between them. In DNA, the CDR3 is TGTGCCAGCAGTTTAAAGGTTGCAAACGAGCAGTACTTC. Translated: CASSLKVANEQYF.

The chain has TRBV27 and TRBJ2-1; tentative D call: TRBD1 (5 bases). This CDR3 comprises 17 residues. Germline CDR1 and CDR2: MNHEY and SMNVEV (reference sequence). V shed 2 bases and J shed 2 bases, with 16 bases lying between them. The CDR3 sequence: CASSLKIGAFTYNEQFF. In DNA form, the CDR3 reads TGTGCCAGCAGTTTAAAAATAGGGGCCTTCACCTACAATGAGCAGTTCTTC.

J is TRBJ2-7 and V is TRBV6-2 or TRBV6-3, with TRBD2 matching over 14 bases. CDR3 length: 19 residues. Germline loops: CDR1 MNHEY, CDR2 SVGEGT. V was clipped by 0 bases and J by 2 bases; unmatched bases: 9. DNA of the CDR3: TGTGCCAGCAGTTACTCGAGGACTAGCGGGAGGTTTCACGCCTACGAGCAGTACTTC. Residues: CASSYSRTSGRFHAYEQYF.